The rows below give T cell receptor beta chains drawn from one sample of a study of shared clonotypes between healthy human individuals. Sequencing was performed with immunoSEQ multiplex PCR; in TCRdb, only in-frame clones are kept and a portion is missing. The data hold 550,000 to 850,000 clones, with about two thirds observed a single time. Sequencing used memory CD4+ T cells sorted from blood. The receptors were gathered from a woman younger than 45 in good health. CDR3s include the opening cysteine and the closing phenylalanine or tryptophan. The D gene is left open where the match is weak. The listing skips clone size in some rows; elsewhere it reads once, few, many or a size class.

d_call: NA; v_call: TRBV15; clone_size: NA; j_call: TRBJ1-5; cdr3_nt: TGTGCCACGAATCCGGGGGAGAGCAATCAGCCCCAGCATTTT; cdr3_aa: CATNPGESNQPQHF
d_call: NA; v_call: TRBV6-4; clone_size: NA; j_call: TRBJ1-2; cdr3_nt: TGTGCCAGCAGTTCAGAGACCTATGGCTACACCTTC; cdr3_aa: CASSSETYGYTF
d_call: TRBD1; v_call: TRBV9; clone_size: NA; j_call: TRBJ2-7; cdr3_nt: TGTGCCAGCAGCTTGGAACCGGGACAGACCTACGAGCAGTACTTC; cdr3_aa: CASSLEPGQTYEQYF
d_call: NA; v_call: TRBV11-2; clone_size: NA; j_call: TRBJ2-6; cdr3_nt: TGTGCCAGCAGCTTAGTTCGGGTGTCTACGGATTCTGGGGCCAACGTCCTGACTTTC; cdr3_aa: CASSLVRVSTDSGANVLTF
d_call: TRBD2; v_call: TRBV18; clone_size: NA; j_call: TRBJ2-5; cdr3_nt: TGTGCCAGCTCACCACCGTCCCGCGGGAGTGCCCCGGAGACCCAGTACTTC; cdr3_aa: CASSPPSRGSAPETQYF
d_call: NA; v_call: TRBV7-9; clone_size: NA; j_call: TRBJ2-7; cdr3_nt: TGTGCCAGCAGCTTAATGGAAGAGTACGAGCAGTACTTC; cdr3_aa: CASSLMEEYEQYF
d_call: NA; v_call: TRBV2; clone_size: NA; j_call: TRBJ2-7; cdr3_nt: TGTGCCAGCCGACAGGATATAATCTACGAGCAGTACTTC; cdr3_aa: CASRQDIIYEQYF
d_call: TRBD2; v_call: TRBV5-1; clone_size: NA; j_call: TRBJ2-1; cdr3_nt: TGCGCCAGCAGCTTGGGACTAGCGGAAGGGGGCAATGAGCAGTTCTTC; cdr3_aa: CASSLGLAEGGNEQFF
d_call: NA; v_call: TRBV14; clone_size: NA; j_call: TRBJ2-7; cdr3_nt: TGTGCCAGCAGCCAAGATATGACCTACGAGCAGTACTTC; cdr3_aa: CASSQDMTYEQYF
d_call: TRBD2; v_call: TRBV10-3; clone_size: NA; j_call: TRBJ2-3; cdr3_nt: TGTGCCATCAGGGACATAGCGGGGACAGATACGCAGTATTTT; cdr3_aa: CAIRDIAGTDTQYF
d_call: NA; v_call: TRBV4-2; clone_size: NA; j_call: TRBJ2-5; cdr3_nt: TGTGCCAGCAGCCAAGTTCAACAACCACAAGAGACCCAGTACTTC; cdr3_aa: CASSQVQQPQETQYF
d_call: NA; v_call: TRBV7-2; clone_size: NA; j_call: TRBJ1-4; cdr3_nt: TGTGCCAGCAGCTCGCAGGGAGCTAATGAAAAACTGTTTTTT; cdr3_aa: CASSSQGANEKLFF
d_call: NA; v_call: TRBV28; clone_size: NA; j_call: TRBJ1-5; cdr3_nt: TGTGCCAGCAGATCTCCCCGTACTCAGCCCCAGCATTTT; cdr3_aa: CASRSPRTQPQHF
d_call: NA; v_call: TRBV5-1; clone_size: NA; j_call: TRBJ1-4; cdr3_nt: TGCGCCAGCAGTCGGCAGGGGCCCTCAACTAATGAAAAACTGTTTTTT; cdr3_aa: CASSRQGPSTNEKLFF
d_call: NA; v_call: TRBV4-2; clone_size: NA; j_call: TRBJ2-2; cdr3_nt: TGTGCCAGCAGCCGAGCTAGCCGGGACACTAGAAACACCGGGGAGCTGTTTTTT; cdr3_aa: CASSRASRDTRNTGELFF
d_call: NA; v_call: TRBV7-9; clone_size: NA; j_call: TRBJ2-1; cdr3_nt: TGTGCCAGCAGCCGAGCGCCGATGAACAATGAGCAGTTCTTC; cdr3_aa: CASSRAPMNNEQFF
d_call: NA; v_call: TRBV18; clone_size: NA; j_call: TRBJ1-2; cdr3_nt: TGTGCCAGCTCACAGGGGAACTATGGCTACACCTTC; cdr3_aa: CASSQGNYGYTF
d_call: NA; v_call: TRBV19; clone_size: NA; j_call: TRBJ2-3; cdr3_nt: TGTGCCAGTAGTATAAGTCCCGCGGGCACAGATACGCAGTATTTT; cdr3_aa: CASSISPAGTDTQYF
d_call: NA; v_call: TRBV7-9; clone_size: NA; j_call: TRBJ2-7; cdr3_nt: TGTGCCAGCAGCTTCCGTCGCTCGACTTACCTCGGGACCTACGAGCAGTACTTC; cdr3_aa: CASSFRRSTYLGTYEQYF
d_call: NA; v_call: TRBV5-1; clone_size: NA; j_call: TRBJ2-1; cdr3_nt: TGCGCCAGCAGCCGAGACTGGGATAGGGATGAGCAGTTCTTC; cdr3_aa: CASSRDWDRDEQFF
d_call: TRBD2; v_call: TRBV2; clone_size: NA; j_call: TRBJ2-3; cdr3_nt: TGTGCCAGCAGTGAAGCCCGCGGGAGGGGAGTTAAGCAGTATTTT; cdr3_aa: CASSEARGRGVKQYF
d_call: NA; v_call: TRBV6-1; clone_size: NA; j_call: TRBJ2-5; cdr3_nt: TGTGCCAGCAGTGAAGTTGGCGGGGCTCAAGAGACCCAGTACTTC; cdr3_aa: CASSEVGGAQETQYF
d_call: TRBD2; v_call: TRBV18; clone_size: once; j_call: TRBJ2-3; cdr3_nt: TGTGCCAGCAGCGGGGAGGTCCCAGATACGCAGTATTTT; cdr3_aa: CASSGEVPDTQYF
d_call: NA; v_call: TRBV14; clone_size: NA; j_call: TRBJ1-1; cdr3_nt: TGTGCCAGCAGCCAATCGGAATGGTCGGCCACTGAAGCTTTCTTT; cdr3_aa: CASSQSEWSATEAFF
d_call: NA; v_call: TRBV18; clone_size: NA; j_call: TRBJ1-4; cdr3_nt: TGTGCCAGCTCACCACTGGGCGACGGCGGAAAACTGTTTTTT; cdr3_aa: CASSPLGDGGKLFF
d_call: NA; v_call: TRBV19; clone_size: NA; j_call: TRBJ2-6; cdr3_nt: TGTGCCAGTAGTACGGGCTCTGGGGCCAACGTCCTGACTTTC; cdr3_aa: CASSTGSGANVLTF
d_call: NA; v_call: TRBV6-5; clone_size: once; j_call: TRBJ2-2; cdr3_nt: TGTGCCTTGGGTAGGGTTGACACCGGGGAGCTGTTTTTT; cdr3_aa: CALGRVDTGELFF
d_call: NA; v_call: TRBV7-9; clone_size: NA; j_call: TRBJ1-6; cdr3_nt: TGTGCCAGCAGCGCGCCTCGGAGCTCCTATAATTCACCCCTCCACTTT; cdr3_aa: CASSAPRSSYNSPLHF
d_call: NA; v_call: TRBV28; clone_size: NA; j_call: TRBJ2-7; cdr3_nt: TGTGCCAGCAGTTCCCCCGGAACCTCCTACGAGCAGTACTTC; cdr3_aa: CASSSPGTSYEQYF
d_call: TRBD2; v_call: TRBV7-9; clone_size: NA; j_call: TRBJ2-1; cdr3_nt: TGTGTCACCGAGGTAGCGGGCTTAAATGAGCAGTTCTTC; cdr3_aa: CVTEVAGLNEQFF